The entry below gives a single T cell receptor beta chain sequence along with its context. Its antigen is currently unknown. This entry is derived from a study of regulatory T cells in long-lasting Graves disease. Overall study results and limits: Lower TCR diversity was seen in persistent Graves' patients than in newly diagnosed ones. Clonotypes that were public and shared totalled fewer than 3,500 in persistent patients versus about 1,000 in new patients.

Germline V gene lookup returns CDR1 MNHNS and CDR2 SASEGT. Germline trimming cut 3 bases from V and 3 bases from J; bases unmatched to any gene: 3. CDR3 length: 16 residues. Time point of the sample: persistent/refractory GD, antithyroid drugs over 5 years with positive TRAb. PBMC-derived RNA was used for the TCR library. The patients were enrolled through endocrinology in Xi'an, China. Investigators prepared the TCR beta libraries by applying iRepertoire HTBI primers and Arm-PCR of CDR3 regions. Source study methods: Spanning all samples, the identified segments comprised some 62 TRBV and around 15 TRBJ. TCRdb recomputed calls from the multiplex PCR reads with MiXCR, one row per CDR3 protein. V and J calls and clone size were set by TCRdb, not the authors. The repertoire holds roughly 300,000 distinct CDR3 sequences, with 20% to 25% as singletons.

This specimen was peripheral blood mononuclear cells (PBMCs), taken when the disease was refractory, from a patient treated with antithyroid drugs. The TCR was taken from a female donor with Graves disease. The V gene is TRBV6-1, the J gene TRBJ2-3; TRBD2 aligns across 13 bases. DNA of the CDR3: TGTGCCAGCAGTGATAGGACTAGCGGGAGAACAGATACGCAGTATTTT. Translation: CASSDRTSGRTDTQYF.